Listed below are T cell receptor beta chains from one sample, sequenced in a study of OX40 agonist ivuxolimab in advanced cancers. TCRdb's table, derived via immunoSEQ multiplex PCR, lists solely in-frame clones and lacks some. The top ten hold more than 9.5% of the sample, which has tens of thousands of clones, 89% seen once. The sample here was CD4+ or CD8+ T cells sorted from blood, taken in a trial of the OX40 agonist ivuxolimab. These receptors were taken from an adult with an advanced solid tumor such as melanoma, head and neck, liver or kidney cancer. Each CDR3 is given with its conserved first and last residue. The D gene is left open where the match is weak. Size is omitted from some rows. Given values are once, few, many or a class for expanded clones.

>NA|TRBV10-3|TRBJ1-2|NA
CAISETPGRVANYGYTF
TGTGCCATCAGTGAGACGCCGGGACGGGTAGCTAACTATGGCTACACCTTC
>TRBD1|TRBV7-3|TRBJ2-3|NA
CASSLTWGTGPRSDTQYF
TGTGCCAGCAGCTTAACGTGGGGGACAGGGCCTAGGTCAGATACGCAGTATTTT
>TRBD1|TRBV6-5|TRBJ2-4|NA
CASSYSSWDRPIQYF
TGTGCCAGCAGTTACTCCAGCTGGGACAGGCCCATTCAGTACTTC
>TRBD1|TRBV7-8|TRBJ2-7|NA
CASSLVRQGAYEQYF
TGTGCCAGCAGCTTAGTGCGACAGGGGGCCTACGAGCAGTACTTC
>NA|TRBV5-1|TRBJ2-5|NA
CASSLALQETQYF
TGCGCCAGCAGCTTGGCACTGCAAGAGACCCAGTACTTC
>NA|TRBV5-1|TRBJ2-3|NA
CASSVRDRDTQYF
TGCGCCAGCAGCGTTAGAGACAGGGATACGCAGTATTTT
>NA|TRBV5-1|TRBJ2-3|NA
CASTQGGFYTDTQYF
TGCGCCAGCACACAAGGGGGGTTCTACACAGATACGCAGTATTTT
>TRBD2|TRBV5-5|TRBJ2-3|NA
CASSFPSGVTDTQYF
TGTGCCAGCAGCTTCCCTAGCGGGGTCACAGATACGCAGTATTTT
>NA|TRBV6-4|TRBJ2-3|NA
CASSRWGGTDTQYF
TGTGCCAGCAGTAGGTGGGGGGGCACAGATACGCAGTATTTT
>TRBD2|TRBV5-1|TRBJ2-7|once
CASSLGPGGPSYEQYF
TGCGCCAGCAGCTTGGGCCCGGGGGGTCCCTCCTACGAGCAGTACTTC
>NA|TRBV2|TRBJ1-1|few
CASSPSLWGRRTEAFF
TGTGCCAGCAGTCCCAGTCTATGGGGGCGCCGGACTGAAGCTTTCTTT
>NA|TRBV18|TRBJ1-5|once
CASSQGWDQPQHF
TGTGCCAGCTCACAGGGGTGGGACCAGCCCCAGCATTTT
>NA|TRBV5-1|TRBJ2-3|NA
CASSLGPTSDTQYF
TGCGCCAGCAGCTTGGGGCCCACCTCAGATACGCAGTATTTT
>NA|TRBV5-4|TRBJ2-7|NA
CASSLEASYEQYF
TGTGCCAGCAGCTTGGAAGCTTCCTACGAGCAGTACTTC
>NA|TRBV6-6|TRBJ1-5|NA
CASRSGGGLGNQPQHF
TGTGCCAGCAGGAGTGGCGGGGGTTTAGGCAATCAGCCCCAGCATTTT
>NA|TRBV4-1|TRBJ1-4|medium-sized
CASSQGVKLFF
TGCGCCAGCAGCCAAGGAGTAAAACTGTTTTTT
>NA|TRBV6-6|TRBJ1-1|NA
CASSYSGAGNTEAFF
TGTGCCAGCAGTTACTCAGGGGCAGGGAACACTGAAGCTTTCTTT
>NA|TRBV7-9|TRBJ1-1|NA
CASSENGGAGNTEAFF
TGTGCCAGCAGCGAAAACGGGGGCGCGGGGAACACTGAAGCTTTCTTT
>TRBD2|TRBV2|TRBJ2-2|NA
CASRGTSGRAWVNTGELFF
TGTGCCAGCAGGGGGACTAGCGGGAGGGCCTGGGTGAACACCGGGGAGCTGTTTTTT
>TRBD1|TRBV5-1|TRBJ2-7|NA
CASSLDTGAYEQYF
TGCGCCAGCAGCTTGGACACAGGGGCCTACGAGCAGTACTTC
>NA|TRBV6-1|TRBJ1-1|NA
CASSETGNTEAFF
TGTGCCAGCAGTGAGACGGGGAACACTGAAGCTTTCTTT
>NA|TRBV2|TRBJ2-7|many
CASSGPNKGSYEQYF
TGTGCCAGCAGTGGTCCTAACAAGGGGTCCTACGAGCAGTACTTC
>TRBD2|TRBV29-1|TRBJ2-3|NA
CSVNAGGGTDTQYF
TGCAGCGTTAACGCGGGGGGAGGAACAGATACGCAGTATTTT
>TRBD2|TRBV29-1|TRBJ2-1|NA
CSVGSSGNTFNEQFF
TGCAGCGTTGGGTCTAGCGGGAACACCTTCAATGAGCAGTTCTTC
>NA|TRBV6-6|TRBJ2-2|NA
CASSSRGTNTGELFF
TGTGCCAGCAGTTCCCGAGGAACCAACACCGGGGAGCTGTTTTTT
>TRBD2|TRBV28|TRBJ2-7|NA
CASRSSGIENAYEQYF
TGTGCCAGCAGAAGTAGCGGGATTGAAAATGCCTACGAGCAGTACTTC
>NA|TRBV11-2|TRBJ2-7|NA
CASSLVTSYEQYF
TGTGCCAGCAGCTTAGTTACTAGCTACGAGCAGTACTTC
>NA|TRBV7-2|TRBJ1-1|NA
CASSLEIYLLNTEAFF
TGTGCCAGCAGCTTAGAGATTTATCTCCTGAACACTGAAGCTTTCTTT
>NA|TRBV18|TRBJ1-2|few
CASSSIAGFDYGYTF
TGTGCCAGCTCCTCGATTGCAGGGTTTGACTATGGCTACACCTTC
>TRBD2|TRBV7-9|TRBJ2-1|NA
CASSFPRLAGPYNEQFF
TGTGCCAGCAGCTTCCCTCGACTAGCGGGCCCCTACAATGAGCAGTTCTTC
>TRBD2|TRBV9|TRBJ2-2|NA
CASSPRTSGSLNTGELFF
TGTGCCAGCAGCCCCCGGACTAGCGGGAGCCTGAACACCGGGGAGCTGTTTTTT
>NA|TRBV4-1|TRBJ2-3|NA
CASSQVSGGFIRADTQYF
TGCGCCAGCAGCCAAGTCAGCGGCGGGTTTATTAGAGCAGATACGCAGTATTTT
>NA|TRBV4-2|TRBJ1-6|once
CASSQDDGNNSPLHF
TGTGCCAGCAGCCAAGATGACGGCAATAATTCACCCCTCCACTTT
>TRBD2|TRBV5-1|TRBJ2-7|NA
CASSPAFSSGGPSSSYEQYF
TGCGCCAGCAGCCCCGCCTTTAGTAGCGGGGGGCCCTCGAGCTCCTACGAGCAGTACTTC
>NA|TRBV5-6|TRBJ1-1|NA
CASSLPRNTEAFF
TGTGCCAGCAGCTTGCCACGGAACACTGAAGCTTTCTTT
>NA|TRBV7-3|TRBJ2-2|once
CASSLQSNTGELFF
TGTGCCAGCAGCTTGCAATCGAACACCGGGGAGCTGTTTTTT
>NA|TRBV2|TRBJ2-5|NA
CASSAGEVETQYF
TGTGCCAGCAGTGCCGGGGAGGTCGAGACCCAGTACTTC
>TRBD2|TRBV5-4|TRBJ2-1|NA
CASSRGLAMNEQFF
TGTGCCAGCAGCCGGGGACTAGCGATGAATGAGCAGTTCTTC
>TRBD2|TRBV4-3|TRBJ2-7|NA
CASSQDPGLAGGQYF
TGCGCCAGCAGCCAAGACCCCGGACTAGCGGGGGGACAGTACTTC
>NA|TRBV28|TRBJ2-5|NA
CASSLQIRETQYF
TGTGCCAGCAGTTTACAAATTAGGGAGACCCAGTACTTC
>NA|TRBV7-9|TRBJ2-5|once
CASSLAWGQETQYF
TGTGCCAGCAGCTTAGCGTGGGGGCAAGAGACCCAGTACTTC
>NA|TRBV5-6|TRBJ2-5|NA
CASSSLAEETQYF
TGTGCCAGCAGCTCCCTCGCCGAAGAGACCCAGTACTTC
>NA|TRBV10-1|TRBJ2-3|NA
CASSEGHGFPDTQYF
TGCGCCAGCAGTGAGGGGCACGGGTTCCCAGATACGCAGTATTTT
>NA|TRBV20-1|TRBJ2-1|NA
CSAIYNEQFF
TGCAGTGCTATCTACAACGAGCAGTTCTTC
>NA|TRBV18|TRBJ1-2|NA
CASSPREHWYGYTF
TGTGCCAGCTCACCCAGGGAGCATTGGTATGGCTACACCTTC
>NA|TRBV7-9|TRBJ1-1|NA
CASSLNGGNTEAFF
TGTGCCAGCAGCTTAAACGGGGGGAACACTGAAGCTTTCTTT
>NA|TRBV12-2|TRBJ2-7|NA
CASRSRAPGQGVYEQYF
TGTGCAAGTCGCTCTAGAGCCCCGGGACAGGGGGTGTACGAGCAGTACTTC
>TRBD2|TRBV29-1|TRBJ2-3|NA
CTLAGGLTDTQYF
TGCACCCTAGCGGGGGGGCTCACAGATACGCAGTATTTT
>NA|TRBV5-1|TRBJ1-4|NA
CASSRGATNEKLFF
TGCGCCAGCAGCCGAGGGGCAACTAATGAAAAACTGTTTTTT
>NA|TRBV19|TRBJ1-6|NA
CASSHLIAPLHF
TGTGCCAGTAGTCATCTAATTGCCCCCCTCCACTTT
>TRBD2|TRBV7-2|TRBJ2-7|NA
CASSPWVAGGYEQYF
TGTGCCAGCAGCCCTTGGGTAGCGGGAGGTTACGAGCAGTACTTC
>TRBD1|TRBV18|TRBJ1-2|NA
CASSTGQDYGYTF
TGTGCCAGCTCAACGGGACAGGACTATGGCTACACCTTC
>NA|TRBV27|TRBJ2-7|NA
CASSLAGLTTYEQYF
TGTGCCAGCAGTTTAGCGGGCCTCACCACGTACGAGCAGTACTTC
>NA|TRBV5-4|TRBJ1-3|NA
CASSNTVLSGNTIYF
TGTGCCAGCAGCAACACAGTTCTCTCTGGAAACACCATATATTTT